These 30 T cell receptor beta chains share one sample of origin, sequenced in a study of blood T cell repertoires in COVID-19. Profiled with immunoSEQ multiplex PCR; TCRdb holds only in-frame clones, not every one. The repertoire holds approximately 97,000 clones, with about 91% as singletons. Specimen: peripheral blood. These receptors all come from a man between 18 and 29 years old with acute or convalescent COVID-19.

The V call is TRBV9, the J call TRBJ1-6, with TRBD1 matching over 9 bases. The CDR3 loop spans 15 amino acids. V was clipped by 3 bases and J by 7 bases; unmatched bases: 5. The germline V gene encodes CDR1 SGDLS and CDR2 YYNGEE. Written as DNA, the CDR3 is TGTGCCAGCAGCGGAGACAGGGGGGAGAATTCACCCCTCCACTTT. This gives the protein CASSGDRGENSPLHF.

This chain connects TRBV6-5 to TRBJ1-1; D unclear. The V and J ends lost 7 bases and 2 bases respectively, with 17 bases between them. The CDR3 contains 15 residues. In germline, CDR1 is MNHEY, CDR2 SVGAGI. CDR3 sequence: CASNQLRHLNTEAFF. The CDR3 bases are TGTGCCAGCAACCAATTGCGACATCTTAACACTGAAGCTTTCTTT.

On this clone itself: Other DNA sequences of this sample code for an identical CDR3. The chain employs TRBV27 and TRBJ2-2, with D hard to call. The CDR3 sequence is 14 residues long. Germline V CDR1 and CDR2: MNHEY, SMNVEV (reference sequence). Trimming shortened V by 3 bases and J by 6 bases, and 11 bases separated the two germline ends. The CDR3 protein is CASSFSRQAGELFF. The CDR3 region has the DNA TGTGCCAGCAGTTTCTCCAGGCAGGCCGGGGAGCTGTTTTTT.

The rearrangement links TRBV19 to TRBJ2-2; D gene ambiguous. The V gene's germline CDR1 is LNHDA and CDR2 SQIVND (reference sequence). Trimming took 1 base from V and 1 from J, leaving 4 bases between them. CDR3 size: 14 residues. The CDR3 DNA reads as TGTGCCAGTAGTATAGGTCGGAACACCGGGGAGCTGTTTTTT. Translation gives CASSIGRNTGELFF.

The genes are TRBV7-9 and TRBJ1-1, with a tentative D call TRBD1 (5 bases). Germline V lookup: CDR1 SEHNR, CDR2 FQNEAQ (reference sequence). Trimming cost V 1 base and J 3 bases, with 9 bases left between them. The CDR3 loop spans 14 amino acids. This CDR3 is CASSLDTGYTEAFF. The CDR3 DNA reads TGTGCCAGCAGCTTAGACACAGGTTACACTGAAGCTTTCTTT.

The chain uses TRBV12-3 or TRBV12-4 and TRBJ1-2, with TRBD1 matching over 8 bases. Trimming at V came to 5 bases and at J to 13 bases, leaving 9 bases not matched to a gene. This CDR3 has 12 amino acids. The CDR3: CASSLDRALGTF. CDR3 nucleotide sequence: TGTGCCAGCAGTCTGGACAGGGCCCTCGGCACCTTC.

The table lists this clone with a count of one. This chain connects TRBV5-1 to TRBJ2-1; 16 bases line up with TRBD2. The germline gives CDR1 SGHRS, CDR2 YFSETQ. The V and J ends lost 4 bases and 5 bases, in that order; junction bases with no gene match: 6. The CDR3 is made up of 17 amino acids. Written as DNA, the CDR3 is TGCGCCAGCAGCCTCGGGACTAGCGGGAGGGCCAACAATGAGCAGTTCTTC. This encodes CASSLGTSGRANNEQFF.

The rearrangement joins TRBV3-1 (or the pseudogene TRBV3-2) to TRBJ1-1; no clear D gene. The CDR3 runs 16 residues. Germline loops: CDR1 LGHDT, CDR2 YNNKEL (reference sequence). Trimming left V 1 base short and J 3 bases short, with 15 bases between. CDR3 nucleotide sequence: TGTGCCAGCAGCCAAGCCGCCGGAGGTAAGGACACTGAAGCTTTCTTT. Translated, it gives CASSQAAGGKDTEAFF.

This CDR3 is CASSLEPRTSGGETQYF. CDR3 in DNA: TGCGCCAGCAGCTTGGAGCCCCGGACTAGCGGGGGGGAGACCCAGTACTTC. This sequence joins TRBV5-1 and TRBJ2-5, with TRBD2 matching over 14 bases. CDR3 length: 17 residues. With V trimmed by 0 bases and J by 5 bases, 6 bases remained unmatched. Germline lookup yields CDR1 SGHRS and CDR2 YFSETQ.

The rearrangement uses TRBV5-1 and TRBJ1-3; no reliable D call. Germline CDR1 reads SGHRS; CDR2 reads YFSETQ. The CDR3 length is 16 residues. V was shortened by 4 bases and J by 4 bases, with 18 bases between the two germline ends. This CDR3 is CASSREEVLVGNTIYF. DNA of the CDR3: TGCGCCAGCAGCCGGGAGGAGGTTCTCGTCGGAAACACCATATATTTT.

This clone was seen a single time. V gene TRBV7-9 combines with J gene TRBJ2-3; TRBD1 matches 10 bases. J lost 4 bases, V lost 5 bases, and 6 bases had no gene match. Germline loops: CDR1 SEHNR, CDR2 FQNEAQ (reference sequence). The CDR3 is made up of 15 amino acids. In nucleotides, the CDR3 is TGTGCCAGCAGCCCAGGACAGGGGGAGTCAGATACGCAGTATTTT. Residues: CASSPGQGESDTQYF.

V usage is TRBV29-1 and J usage is TRBJ1-2, with 7 bases matching TRBD1. With 4 bases clipped from V and 7 bases from J, the junction kept 3 bases outside the gene matches. Per germline, CDR1 SQVTM and CDR2 ANQGSEA. CDR3 length equals 11 residues. CDR3 loop: CSVVSGGGYTF. The CDR3 coding sequence is TGCAGCGTTGTATCAGGGGGTGGCTACACCTTC.

This clone was seen just once. This rearrangement joins TRBV6-5 to TRBJ2-5, with 8 positions matching TRBD2. The CDR3 extends over 15 amino acids. CDR1 MNHEY and CDR2 SVGAGI come from the germline V gene. Unmatched junction bases numbered 12, after V lost 7 bases and J lost 5 bases. For the CDR3, the DNA is TGTGCCAGCACCCTCGGACTCTCGGGGGGGGAGACCCAGTACTTC. Its protein product is CASTLGLSGGETQYF.

This chain joins TRBV19 and TRBJ1-5; D might be TRBD1 (6 bases). The V and J ends lost 5 bases and 0 bases respectively, with 8 bases between them. CDR3 length equals 14 residues. Germline CDR1 is LNHDA and CDR2 is SQIVND (reference sequence). The CDR3 region is CASSRQVSNQPQHF. The DNA for the CDR3 is TGTGCCAGTAGTCGACAGGTTAGCAATCAGCCCCAGCATTTT.

The chain links TRBV6-6 to TRBJ1-6; D is perhaps TRBD1 (5 bases). Trimming removed 6 bases from V and 1 base from J, with 10 bases in between. The CDR3 totals 15 residues. Germline V CDR1 and CDR2: MNHNY, SVGAGI (reference sequence). The CDR3 region is CASRVGGSYNSPLHF. CDR3 DNA sequence: TGTGCCAGCAGGGTCGGGGGGTCCTATAATTCACCCCTCCACTTT.

The CDR3 DNA is TGTGCCAGCAGCGCGGCGGGGACAGATACGCAGTATTTT. Encoded protein: CASSAAGTDTQYF. The V and J genes are TRBV7-9 and TRBJ2-3; D may be TRBD2 (6 bases). The CDR3 runs 13 residues. Germline V gene data show CDR1 as SEHNR and CDR2 as FQNEAQ (reference sequence). Trimming removed 5 bases from V and 3 bases from J, with 9 bases in between.

This clone was recorded once. The rearrangement uses TRBV18 and TRBJ2-1; perhaps TRBD2 as D (6 bases). This CDR3 is built from 17 residues. Germline loops: CDR1 KGHSH, CDR2 LQKENI. Trimming left V 2 bases short and J 2 bases short, with 16 bases between. In DNA, the CDR3 is TGTGCCAGCTCACCAGAATCGGGCGGAGGGCCCTACAATGAGCAGTTCTTC. Its protein product is CASSPESGGGPYNEQFF.

This rearrangement joins TRBV6-6 to TRBJ1-1; unclear D gene. Germline V gene data show CDR1 as MNHNY and CDR2 as SVGAGI (reference sequence). The V end was cut by 7 bases, the J end by 0 bases, with 12 bases between. The CDR3 is 14 amino acids. The CDR3 coding sequence is TGTGCCAGCATCCAGAGGCTTATGAACACTGAAGCTTTCTTT. Protein product: CASIQRLMNTEAFF.

The CDR3 bases are TGTGCCAGCAGTGTAGGACAGACGAACACTGAAGCTTTCTTT. Translated: CASSVGQTNTEAFF. V is TRBV2 and J is TRBJ1-1, with a possible D match to TRBD1 (6 bases). V was shortened by 4 bases and J by 1 base, with 10 bases between the two germline ends. There are 14 residues in the CDR3. In germline, CDR1 is SNHLY, CDR2 FYNNEI. Using reference TRBV2 and TRBJ1-1 for the parts outside the CDR3, the full variable domain is EPEVTQTPSHQVTQMGQEVILRCVPISNHLYFYWYRQILGQKVEFLVSFYNNEISEKSEIFDDQFSVERPDGSNFTLKIRSTKLEDSAMYFCASSVGQTNTEAFFGQGTRLTVV.

The genes are TRBV5-8 and TRBJ2-7, with TRBD2 matching 7 bases. Germline loops: CDR1 SGHTS, CDR2 YDEGEE. This CDR3 comprises 17 residues. The V gene end was trimmed by 4 bases and the J gene end by 2 bases; junction bases not matched to a gene: 15. The CDR3: CASSSVGPGLTTYEQYF. The DNA of the CDR3 is TGTGCCAGCAGCAGCGTTGGTCCGGGACTAACCACCTACGAGCAGTACTTC.

The chain employs TRBV5-1 and TRBJ2-1; 12 bases map to TRBD2. Germline CDR1 reads SGHRS; CDR2 reads YFSETQ. J was trimmed by 9 bases and V by 2 bases; bases with no gene match: 9. The CDR3 sequence is 16 residues long. The CDR3 DNA reads as TGCGCCAGCAGCTTAAGACTAGCGGGAGAAGCGAGTGAGCAGTTCTTC. Protein: CASSLRLAGEASEQFF. Supplemented by reference TRBV5-1 and TRBJ2-1, the full variable domain reads KAGVTQTPRYLIKTRGQQVTLSCSPISGHRSVSWYQQTPGQGLQFLFEYFSETQRNKGNFPGRFSGRQFSNSRSEMNVSTLELGDSALYLCASSLRLAGEASEQFFGPGTRLTVL.

This chain connects TRBV5-1 to TRBJ1-2; no clear D gene. Germline V gene sequence: CDR1 SGHRS, CDR2 YFSETQ. The V end was cut by 0 bases, the J end by 2 bases, with 8 bases between. CDR3 size: 14 residues. CDR3 bases: TGCGCCAGCAGCTTGGACTCCGGGAACTATGGCTACACCTTC. Translating it yields CASSLDSGNYGYTF.

In nucleotides, the CDR3 is TGTGCCAGTAGTGTTTCTAGGGACAGGGTACTCGATGAGCAGTTCTTC. Encoded protein: CASSVSRDRVLDEQFF. The rearrangement links TRBV19 to TRBJ2-1, with TRBD1 matching 9 bases. This CDR3 is built from 16 residues. CDR1 and CDR2 (germline): LNHDA, SQIVND (reference sequence). Trimming removed 5 bases from V and 8 bases from J; junction bases left unmatched: 13.

V gene TRBV24-1 combines with J gene TRBJ2-1, with D possibly TRBD1 on 5 matching bases. Trimming removed 4 bases from V and 9 bases from J, with 15 bases in between. Germline V gene lookup returns CDR1 KGHDR and CDR2 SFDVKD. This CDR3 is 14 amino acids long. DNA of the CDR3: TGTGCCACCAGTGACCCTACAGGCGAAGGTGAGCAGTTCTTC. It translates to CATSDPTGEGEQFF.

The chain combines TRBV27 with TRBJ1-1, with D possibly TRBD1 on 5 matching bases. Germline values: CDR1 MNHEY, CDR2 SMNVEV (reference sequence). This CDR3 has 13 residues. Trimming cost V 8 bases and J 1 base, with 11 bases left between them. The CDR3 loop reads CASQTQGNTEAFF. The DNA of the CDR3 is TGTGCCAGCCAAACCCAGGGGAACACTGAAGCTTTCTTT.

J is TRBJ1-4 and V is TRBV19, with TRBD1 as a possible D gene (6 bases). V was clipped by 4 bases and J by 0 bases, with 15 bases between them. The CDR3 runs to 17 residues. CDR1 is LNHDA, CDR2 SQIVND, per germline (reference sequence). The CDR3 sequence is CASSKRGMFATNEKLFF. For the CDR3, the DNA is TGTGCCAGTAGTAAGAGGGGGATGTTCGCAACTAATGAAAAACTGTTTTTT.

The chain couples TRBV6-1 to TRBJ2-5, with 12 positions matching TRBD2. V lost 2 bases and J lost 2; bases outside the gene matches: 0. The CDR3 has 15 residues. CDR1 is MNHNS and CDR2 is SASEGT in the germline V gene. The CDR3 is CASSELAGGQETQYF. In DNA, the CDR3 is TGTGCCAGCAGTGAACTAGCGGGGGGGCAAGAGACCCAGTACTTC.

This clone was seen a single time. CDR3 sequence reads: CASSLEGYYEQYF. CDR3 sequence (DNA): TGTGCCAGCAGTTTAGAGGGCTACTACGAGCAGTACTTC. The chain couples TRBV27 to TRBJ2-7; possible D gene TRBD2, 5 bases. Germline CDR1 and CDR2: MNHEY and SMNVEV (reference sequence). This CDR3 spans 13 amino acids. Trimming stripped 2 bases from V and 3 bases from J, with 8 bases between.

This chain links TRBV6-6 with TRBJ2-7; D perhaps matches TRBD1 (5 bases). Germline lookup yields CDR1 MNHNY and CDR2 SVGAGI (reference sequence). The V end was cut by 4 bases, the J end by 7 bases, with 14 bases between. CDR3 length: 13 residues. CDR3 protein: CASSSTGVGEQYF. The CDR3 nucleotides are TGTGCCAGCAGTTCTACAGGAGTTGGAGAGCAGTACTTC.

The chain combines TRBV30 with TRBJ1-4; 9 bases match TRBD1. CDR3 length equals 15 residues. V lost 7 bases to trimming and J lost 0 bases; unmatched junction nucleotides: 6. Germline loops: CDR1 GTSNPN, CDR2 SVGIG (reference sequence). As DNA, the CDR3 is TGTGCCTCCGGGGGACAGGGCACAACTAATGAAAAACTGTTTTTT. Encoded protein: CASGGQGTTNEKLFF.